The rows below give T cell receptor beta chains drawn from one sample of a study of shared clonotypes between healthy human individuals. This table comes from immunoSEQ multiplex PCR, and its TCRdb copy is limited to in-frame clones, with some not included. This table has 600,000 to 750,000 clones, approximately 72% appearing once. Input material: memory CD4+ T cells sorted from blood. These receptors came from a woman aged 25 to 45 in good health. The CDR3 runs from the conserved cysteine through the conserved F or W.

TRBV5-1 CASSGTGVETQYF
TRBV19 CASAGTGNSPLHF
TRBV28 CASSPWGDSNEKLFF
TRBV6-6 CASSLRGEAFF
TRBV29-1 CSVELQGVSHNEQFF
TRBV28 CASRSAGKFNEQYF
TRBV28 CASTRGLASLNEQFF
TRBV5-1 CASSLQGIHEQYF
TRBV11-2 CASKRLAGPGELFF
TRBV5-1 CASSPTVEVMTEAFF
TRBV5-4 CASSAGTEETQYF
TRBV18 CASSPRGNSLNTEAFF
TRBV29-1 CSIGETANYGYTF
TRBV25-1 CASSEYNVLYGYTF
TRBV6-1 CASGATGPTGRELFF
TRBV7-7 CASAEGSGPGQPQHF
TRBV4-1 CASSQVGTSGIFEQYF
TRBV7-2 CASSSRTVEKLFF
TRBV14 CASSQDPGRGWNQPQHF
TRBV28 CASSGVSSGTEEETQYF
TRBV7-9 CASSRGGRAASTDTQYF
TRBV10-2 CASSESAQLGQYF
TRBV6-5 CASSYSASGTNEQFF
TRBV10-3 CAISLGQGGSGYTF
TRBV5-6 CASSSKGLALTGELFF
TRBV21-1 CASSAGYTF
TRBV5-1 CASSLGMVGEKLFF
TRBV28 CASRTPGVPSGANVLTF
TRBV7-8 CASSLRLAGGLGTYEQYF
TRBV6-5 CASSYRENYGYTF
TRBV19 CASRGHPTRTGTTVYNEQFF